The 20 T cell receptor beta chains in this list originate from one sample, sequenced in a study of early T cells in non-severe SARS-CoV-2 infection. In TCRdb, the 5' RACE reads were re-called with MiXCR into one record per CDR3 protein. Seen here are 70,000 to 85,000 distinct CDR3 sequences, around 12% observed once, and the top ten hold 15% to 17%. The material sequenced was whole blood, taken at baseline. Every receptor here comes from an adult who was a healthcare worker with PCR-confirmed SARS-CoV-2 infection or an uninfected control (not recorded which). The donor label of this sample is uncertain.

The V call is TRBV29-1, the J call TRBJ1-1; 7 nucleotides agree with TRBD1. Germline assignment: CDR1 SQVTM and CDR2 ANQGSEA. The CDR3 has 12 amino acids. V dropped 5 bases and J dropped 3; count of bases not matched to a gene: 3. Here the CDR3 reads CSVSRGDTEAFF. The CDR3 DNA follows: TGCAGCGTTTCCAGGGGGGACACTGAAGCTTTCTTT.

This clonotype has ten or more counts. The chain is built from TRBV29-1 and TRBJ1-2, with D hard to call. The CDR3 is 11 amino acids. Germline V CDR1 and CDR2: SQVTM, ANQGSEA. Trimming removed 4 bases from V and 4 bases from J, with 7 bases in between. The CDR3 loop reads CSVGQFYGYTF. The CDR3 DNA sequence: TGCAGCGTTGGGCAGTTCTATGGCTACACCTTC.

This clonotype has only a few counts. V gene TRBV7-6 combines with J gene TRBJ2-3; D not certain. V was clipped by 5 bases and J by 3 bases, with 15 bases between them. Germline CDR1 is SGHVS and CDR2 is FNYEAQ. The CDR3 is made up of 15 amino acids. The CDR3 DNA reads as TGTGCCAGCAGCCCCGGCCCGGACGGAACAGATACGCAGTATTTT. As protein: CASSPGPDGTDTQYF. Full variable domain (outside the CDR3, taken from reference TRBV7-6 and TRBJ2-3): GAGVSQSPRYKVTKRGQDVALRCDPISGHVSLYWYRQALGQGPEFLTYFNYEAQQDKSGLPNDRFSAERPEGSISTLTIQRTEQRDSAMYRCASSPGPDGTDTQYFGPGTRLTVL.

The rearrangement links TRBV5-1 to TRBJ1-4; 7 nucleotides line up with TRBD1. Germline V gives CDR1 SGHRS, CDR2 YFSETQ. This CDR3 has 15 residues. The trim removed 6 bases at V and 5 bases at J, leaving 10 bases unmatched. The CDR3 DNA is TGCGCCAGCACCTTAGCTCCAGGGGGAAATGAAAAACTGTTTTTT. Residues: CASTLAPGGNEKLFF.

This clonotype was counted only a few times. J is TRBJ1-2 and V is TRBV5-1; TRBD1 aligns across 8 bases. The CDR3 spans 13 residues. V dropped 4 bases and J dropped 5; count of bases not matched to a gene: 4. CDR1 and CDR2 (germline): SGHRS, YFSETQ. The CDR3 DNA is TGCGCCAGCAGCCTCGACAGGGGATATGGCTACACCTTC. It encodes CASSLDRGYGYTF. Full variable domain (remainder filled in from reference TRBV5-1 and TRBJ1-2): KAGVTQTPRYLIKTRGQQVTLSCSPISGHRSVSWYQQTPGQGLQFLFEYFSETQRNKGNFPGRFSGRQFSNSRSEMNVSTLELGDSALYLCASSLDRGYGYTFGSGTRLTVV.

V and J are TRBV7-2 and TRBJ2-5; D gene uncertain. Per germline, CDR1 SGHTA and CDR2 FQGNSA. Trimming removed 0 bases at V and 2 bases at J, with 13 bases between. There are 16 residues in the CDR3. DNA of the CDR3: TGTGCCAGCAGCTTAGCGTTCCCTGCCGGTCAAGAGACCCAGTACTTC. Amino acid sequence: CASSLAFPAGQETQYF.

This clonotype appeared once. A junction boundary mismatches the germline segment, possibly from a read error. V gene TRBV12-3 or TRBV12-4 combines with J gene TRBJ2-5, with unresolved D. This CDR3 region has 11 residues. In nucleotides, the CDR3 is TGTGCCAGCAGTCCGGCATTGTCCATGGAGTTC. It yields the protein CASSPALSMEF.

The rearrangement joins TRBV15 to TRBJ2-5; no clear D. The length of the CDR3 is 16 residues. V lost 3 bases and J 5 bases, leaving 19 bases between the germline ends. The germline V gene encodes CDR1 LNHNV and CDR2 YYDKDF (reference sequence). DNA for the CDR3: TGTGCCACCAGCAGCCCCGGAGCGATGAACGGGGAGACCCAGTACTTC. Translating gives CATSSPGAMNGETQYF. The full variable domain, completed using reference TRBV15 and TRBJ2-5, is DAMVIQNPRYQVTQFGKPVTLSCSQTLNHNVMYWYQQKSSQAPKLLFHYYDKDFNNEADTPDNFQSRRPNTSFCFLDIRSPGLGDTAMYLCATSSPGAMNGETQYFGPGTRLLVL.

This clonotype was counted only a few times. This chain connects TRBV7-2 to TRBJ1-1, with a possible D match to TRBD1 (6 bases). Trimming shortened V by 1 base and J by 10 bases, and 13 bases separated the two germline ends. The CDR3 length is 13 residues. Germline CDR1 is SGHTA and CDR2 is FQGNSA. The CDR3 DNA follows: TGTGCCAGCAGCTTAGAGACCGGGGGGGCAGCTTTCTTT. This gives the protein CASSLETGGAAFF.

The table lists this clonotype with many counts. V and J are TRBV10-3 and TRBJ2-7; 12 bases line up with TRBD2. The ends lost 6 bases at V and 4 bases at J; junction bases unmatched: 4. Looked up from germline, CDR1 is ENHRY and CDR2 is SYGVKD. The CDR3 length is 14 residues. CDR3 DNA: TGTGCCATCAGGCCTAGCGGGAGGGGTTACGAGCAGTACTTC. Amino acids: CAIRPSGRGYEQYF.

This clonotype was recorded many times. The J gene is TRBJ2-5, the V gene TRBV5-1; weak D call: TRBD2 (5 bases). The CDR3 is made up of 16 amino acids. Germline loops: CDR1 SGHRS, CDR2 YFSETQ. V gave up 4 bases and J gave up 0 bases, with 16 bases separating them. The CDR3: CASSPGLAGDQETQYF. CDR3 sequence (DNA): TGCGCCAGCAGCCCCGGATTGGCCGGGGACCAAGAGACCCAGTACTTC.

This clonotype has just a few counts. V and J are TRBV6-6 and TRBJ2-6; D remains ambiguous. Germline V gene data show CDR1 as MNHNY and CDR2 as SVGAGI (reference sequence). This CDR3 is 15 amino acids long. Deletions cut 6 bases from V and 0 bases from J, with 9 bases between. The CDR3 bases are TGTGCCAGCAGCTATACGAGCTCTGGGGCCAACGTCCTGACTTTC. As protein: CASSYTSSGANVLTF.

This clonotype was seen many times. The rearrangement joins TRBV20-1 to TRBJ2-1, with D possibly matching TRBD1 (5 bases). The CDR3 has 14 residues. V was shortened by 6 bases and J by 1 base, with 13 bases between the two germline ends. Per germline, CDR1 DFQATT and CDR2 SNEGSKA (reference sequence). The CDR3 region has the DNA TGCAGTGCCACCGCAGGGATTTCCTACAATGAGCAGTTCTTC. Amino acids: CSATAGISYNEQFF.

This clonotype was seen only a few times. CDR3 bases: TGTGCCAGCAGCCAAGGAGAAGGGTCCAATGAGCAGTTCTTC. It yields the protein CASSQGEGSNEQFF. The chain employs TRBV14 and TRBJ2-1, with D unclear. This CDR3 region has 14 residues. Germline lookup yields CDR1 SGHDN and CDR2 FVKESK. V lost 1 base and J lost 6, with 10 bases in between.

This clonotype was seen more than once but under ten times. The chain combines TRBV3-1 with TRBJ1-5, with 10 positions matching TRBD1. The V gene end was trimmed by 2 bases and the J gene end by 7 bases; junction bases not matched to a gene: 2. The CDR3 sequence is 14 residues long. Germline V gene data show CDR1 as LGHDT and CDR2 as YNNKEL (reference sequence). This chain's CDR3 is CASSQRTGGQPQHF. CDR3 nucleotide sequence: TGTGCCAGCAGCCAACGGACAGGGGGGCAGCCCCAGCATTTT.

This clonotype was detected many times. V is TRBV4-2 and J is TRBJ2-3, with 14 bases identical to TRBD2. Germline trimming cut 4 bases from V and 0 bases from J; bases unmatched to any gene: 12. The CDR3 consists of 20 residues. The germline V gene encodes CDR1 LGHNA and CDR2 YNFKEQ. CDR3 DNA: TGTGCCAGCAGCCTATTACCCGGGACTAGCGGGGGATCTAGCACAGATACGCAGTATTTT. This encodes CASSLLPGTSGGSSTDTQYF.

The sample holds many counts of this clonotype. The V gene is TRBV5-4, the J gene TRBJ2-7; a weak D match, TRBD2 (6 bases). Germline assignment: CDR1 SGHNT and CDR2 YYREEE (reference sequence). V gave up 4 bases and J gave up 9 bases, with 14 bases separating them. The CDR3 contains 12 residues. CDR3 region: CASSRTNLRQYF. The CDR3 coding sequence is TGTGCCAGCAGCCGGACTAATCTCCGGCAGTACTTC.

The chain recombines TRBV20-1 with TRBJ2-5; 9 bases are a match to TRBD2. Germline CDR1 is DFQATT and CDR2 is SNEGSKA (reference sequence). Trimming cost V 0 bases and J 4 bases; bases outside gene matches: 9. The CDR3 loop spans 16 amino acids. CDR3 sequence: CSARDLAGGLPETQYF. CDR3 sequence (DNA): TGCAGTGCTAGAGATCTGGCGGGGGGGCTCCCAGAGACCCAGTACTTC.

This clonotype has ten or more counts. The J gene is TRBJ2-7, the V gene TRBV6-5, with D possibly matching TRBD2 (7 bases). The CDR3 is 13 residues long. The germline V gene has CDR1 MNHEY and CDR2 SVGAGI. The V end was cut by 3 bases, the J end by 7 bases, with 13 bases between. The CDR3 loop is CASSYGGAEEQYF. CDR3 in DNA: TGTGCCAGCAGTTATGGGGGGGCGGAGGAGCAGTACTTC.

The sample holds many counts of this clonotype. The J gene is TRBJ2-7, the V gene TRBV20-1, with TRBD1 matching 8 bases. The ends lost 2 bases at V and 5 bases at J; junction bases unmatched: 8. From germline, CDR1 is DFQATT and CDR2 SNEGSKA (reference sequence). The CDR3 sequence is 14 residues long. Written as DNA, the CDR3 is TGCAGTGCTAGAAACAGGGGGTACAAAGACGAGCAGTACTTC. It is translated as CSARNRGYKDEQYF.